This entry is about one T cell receptor (beta chain). These data are taken from a study of cytomegalovirus exposure and HLA in healthy donors. The PCR used 60 Vbeta and 13 Jbeta primers. Under the authors' procedure: There were 70 million to 95 million unique TCR beta chains by a later count, and approximately 12 million of them were shared. This table comes from immunoSEQ multiplex PCR, and its TCRdb copy is limited to in-frame clones, with some not included. V, J and clone size reflect that table, while D and trimming were determined from the DNA. The sample has 150,000 to 200,000 clones, around four fifths seen once. The source is a man between 35 and 55 years old in good health and CMV-seropositive. Sequenced: PBMCs.

CDR3 residues: CASVRSGQSSYEQYF. The DNA for the CDR3 is TGTGCTAGTGTCCGCTCCGGACAGAGCTCCTACGAGCAGTACTTC. The genes are TRBV12-5 and TRBJ2-7, with D perhaps TRBD1 (6 bases). V lost 7 bases to trimming and J lost 0 bases, with 16 bases between them. In germline, CDR1 is LGHNT, CDR2 FRNRAP. The CDR3 has 15 amino acids. The variable domain in full, completed from reference TRBV12-5 and TRBJ2-7, reads DARVTQTPRHKVTEMGQEVTMRCQPILGHNTVFWYRQTMMQGLELLAYFRNRAPLDDSGMPKDRFSAEMPDATLATLKIQPSEPRDSAVYFCASVRSGQSSYEQYFGPGTRLTVT.